This T cell receptor beta chain emerged from a study of T cell responses to AZD1222 COVID-19 vaccine. In the study overall: Recipients boosted at about 4 weeks or about 12 weeks are pooled.

The germline gives CDR1 SGHTA, CDR2 FQGNSA. The junction had 16 bases not matched to a gene; V was cut back by 1 base and J by 7 bases. The CDR3 has 19 amino acids. Profiling relied on immunoSEQ multiplex PCR, and the TCRdb table lists in-frame clones only, not all of them. The sample lists about 170,000 clones, more than 80% occurring once. Material: peripheral blood, obtained on day 0 of AZD1222 vaccination. This clonotype was sampled from an adult in good health. This chain uses TRBV7-2 with TRBJ2-1; 10 positions match TRBD2. The CDR3 DNA is TGTGCCAGCAGCTTAGTAGGGAGCGGGGGGGCCTCAACTCGGAATGAGCAGTTCTTC. It yields the protein CASSLVGSGGASTRNEQFF.